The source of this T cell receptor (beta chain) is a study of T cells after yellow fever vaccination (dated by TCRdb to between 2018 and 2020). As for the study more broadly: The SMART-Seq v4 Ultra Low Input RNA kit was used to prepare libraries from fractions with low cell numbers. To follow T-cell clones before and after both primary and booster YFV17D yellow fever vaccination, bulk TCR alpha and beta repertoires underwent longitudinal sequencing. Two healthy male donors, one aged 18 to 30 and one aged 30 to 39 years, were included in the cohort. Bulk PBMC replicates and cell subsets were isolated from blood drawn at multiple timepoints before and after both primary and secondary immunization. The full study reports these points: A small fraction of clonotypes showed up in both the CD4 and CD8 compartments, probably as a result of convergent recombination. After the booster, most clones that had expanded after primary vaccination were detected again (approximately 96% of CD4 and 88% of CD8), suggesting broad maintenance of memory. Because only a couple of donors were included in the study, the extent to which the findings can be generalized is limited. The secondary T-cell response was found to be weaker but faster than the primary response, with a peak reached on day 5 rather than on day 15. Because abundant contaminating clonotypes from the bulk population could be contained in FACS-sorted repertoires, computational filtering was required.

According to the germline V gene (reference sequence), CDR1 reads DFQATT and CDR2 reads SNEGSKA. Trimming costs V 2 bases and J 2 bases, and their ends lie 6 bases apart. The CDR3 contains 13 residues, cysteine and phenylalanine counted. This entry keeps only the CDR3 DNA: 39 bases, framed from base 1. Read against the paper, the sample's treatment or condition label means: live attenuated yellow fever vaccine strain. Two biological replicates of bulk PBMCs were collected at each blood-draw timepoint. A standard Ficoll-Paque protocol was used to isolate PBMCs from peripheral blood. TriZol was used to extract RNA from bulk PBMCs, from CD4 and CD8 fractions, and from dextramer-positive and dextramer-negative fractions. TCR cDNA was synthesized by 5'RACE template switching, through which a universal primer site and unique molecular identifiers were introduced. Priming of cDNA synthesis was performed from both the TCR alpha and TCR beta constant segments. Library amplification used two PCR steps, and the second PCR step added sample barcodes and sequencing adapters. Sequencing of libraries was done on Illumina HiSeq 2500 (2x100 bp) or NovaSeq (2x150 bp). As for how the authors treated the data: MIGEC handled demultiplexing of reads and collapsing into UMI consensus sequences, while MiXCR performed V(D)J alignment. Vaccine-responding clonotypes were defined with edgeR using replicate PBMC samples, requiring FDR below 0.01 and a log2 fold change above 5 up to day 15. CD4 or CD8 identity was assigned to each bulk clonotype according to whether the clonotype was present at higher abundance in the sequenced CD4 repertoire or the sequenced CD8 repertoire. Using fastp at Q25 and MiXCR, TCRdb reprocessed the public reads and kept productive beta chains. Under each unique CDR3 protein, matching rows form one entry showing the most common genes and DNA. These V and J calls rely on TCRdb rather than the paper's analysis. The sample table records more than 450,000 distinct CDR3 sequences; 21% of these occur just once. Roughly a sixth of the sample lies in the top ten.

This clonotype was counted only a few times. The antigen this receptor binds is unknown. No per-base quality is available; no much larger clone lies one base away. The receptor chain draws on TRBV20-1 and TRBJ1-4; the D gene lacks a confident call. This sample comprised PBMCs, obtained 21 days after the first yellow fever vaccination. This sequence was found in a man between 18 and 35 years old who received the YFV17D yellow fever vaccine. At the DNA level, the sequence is TGCAGTGCTAGAAGCAGGACTAATGAAAAACTGTTTTTT. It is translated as CSARSRTNEKLFF.